This T cell receptor beta chain was documented in a study of tumor and adjacent non-tumor tissue in lung cancer. The template was RNA from unsorted bulk tissue. The CDR3 consists of 16 residues. V lost 0 bases, J lost 7 bases, and 16 bases lay in between. Germline CDR1 is WSHSY and CDR2 is SAAADI. The library came from three nested PCR rounds adapted from ARM-PCR protocols. In TCRdb, the multiplex PCR reads were re-called with MiXCR into one record per CDR3 protein. Here the sample spans more than 60,000 distinct CDR3 sequences, 60% to 85% being singletons. V is TRBV10-2 and J is TRBJ1-5; no definite D call. Input material: lung tumor tissue. The sequence was obtained from a woman between 45 and 60 years old with non-small cell lung cancer. CDR3 loop: CASSESVLLLGQPQHF. Here the CDR3 DNA reads TGCGCCAGCAGTGAGTCAGTACTTCTCCTCGGCCAGCCCCAGCATTTT.